The next 19 T cell receptor beta chains were all read from a single sample in a study of T cells in localized non-small cell lung cancer. Some clones are missing from TCRdb's copy, which holds only in-frame ones; the method was immunoSEQ multiplex PCR. This table has more than 100,000 clones, about 90% appearing once. The sample was peripheral blood, taken before any cancer treatment. These receptors were collected from a female donor over 55 with stage I lung adenocarcinoma.

The chain is built from TRBV6-5 and TRBJ2-5; D unresolved. This CDR3 region has 10 residues. V was cut by 7 bases and J by 7 bases, with 7 bases left in between. Looked up from germline, CDR1 is MNHEY and CDR2 is SVGAGI. CDR3 sequence (DNA): TGTGCCAGCAACAAGGGGACCCAGTACTTC. It yields the protein CASNKGTQYF.

This chain joins TRBV29-1 and TRBJ2-5; D possibly corresponds to TRBD2 (5 bases). Between the trimmed V and J ends, which lost 8 bases and 2 bases, there was a span of 9 bases. There are 11 residues in the CDR3. Germline CDR1 SQVTM, CDR2 ANQGSEA. CDR3 DNA: TGCAGCCCCGGGGAGCAAGAGACCCAGTACTTC. This codes for CSPGEQETQYF.

The rearrangement uses TRBV7-9 and TRBJ2-7; no clear D gene. Looked up from germline, CDR1 is SEHNR and CDR2 is FQNEAQ (reference sequence). The CDR3 is made up of 12 amino acids. V shed 6 bases and J shed 1 base, with 7 bases lying between them. CDR3 bases: TGTGCCAGCAGTGGAACGTCCTACGAGCAGTACTTC. Translation: CASSGTSYEQYF.

CDR3 DNA sequence: TGTGCCAGCAGTGCTGTCGAGCAGTACTTC. This gives the protein CASSAVEQYF. The chain has TRBV28 and TRBJ2-7; D remains ambiguous. This CDR3 has 10 amino acids. Germline CDR1 and CDR2: MDHEN and SYDVKM. V was shortened by 5 bases and J by 6 bases, with 5 bases between the two germline ends.

The chain joins TRBV10-2 to TRBJ2-1; D possibly corresponds to TRBD1 (6 bases). Between the trimmed V and J ends, which lost 6 bases and 9 bases, there was a span of 18 bases. CDR3 length: 14 residues. Germline V gene sequence: CDR1 WSHSY, CDR2 SAAADI. The CDR3 sequence: CASRRLLGGGEQFF. The CDR3, as DNA: TGCGCCAGCAGACGACTACTTGGGGGCGGTGAGCAGTTCTTC.

V usage is TRBV7-9 and J usage is TRBJ2-7; 9 bases fit TRBD2. V lost 5 bases and J lost 2; bases outside the gene matches: 10. This CDR3 is built from 16 residues. CDR1 is SEHNR, CDR2 FQNEAQ, per germline (reference sequence). The CDR3 spells CASSPRIAGETYEQYF. The DNA of the CDR3 is TGTGCCAGCAGCCCCCGGATAGCGGGAGAGACCTACGAGCAGTACTTC. The full variable domain, in which reference TRBV7-9 and TRBJ2-7 provide the parts outside the CDR3, is DTGVSQNPRHKITKRGQNVTFRCDPISEHNRLYWYRQTLGQGPEFLTYFQNEAQLEKSRLLSDRFSAERPKGSFSTLEIQRTEQGDSAMYLCASSPRIAGETYEQYFGPGTRLTVT.

The chain joins TRBV2 to TRBJ1-5; no reliable D call. The CDR3 runs 14 residues. Germline values: CDR1 SNHLY, CDR2 FYNNEI. Trimming stripped 7 bases from V and 2 bases from J, with 12 bases between. The CDR3 bases are TGTGCCAGCACCCCCGACCGTGGCAATCAGCCCCAGCATTTT. It codes for CASTPDRGNQPQHF.

The chain uses TRBV6-6 and TRBJ1-3, with 7 bases fitting TRBD1. Germline V gene lookup returns CDR1 MNHNY and CDR2 SVGAGI (reference sequence). The CDR3 contains 12 residues. J gave up 4 bases and V 8 bases, and 2 bases lay outside the gene matches. The CDR3 here is CASLDRGNTIYF. The CDR3 nucleotides are TGTGCCAGCCTGGACAGGGGAAACACCATATATTTT.

This rearrangement joins TRBV6-5 to TRBJ1-2; D is unclear. Germline loops: CDR1 MNHEY, CDR2 SVGAGI. The CDR3 loop spans 13 amino acids. Deletions cut 0 bases from V and 8 bases from J, with 10 bases between. The CDR3, as DNA: TGTGCCAGCAGTTACTCTGGGGTTATGGGCTACACCTTC. It encodes CASSYSGVMGYTF.

J is TRBJ1-4 and V is TRBV29-1; no clear D. The CDR3 runs to 13 residues. CDR1 SQVTM and CDR2 ANQGSEA come from the germline V gene. Trimming took off 4 bases at V and 7 bases at J, with 13 bases between the two ends. CDR3 loop: CSVAQLVGEKLFF. Written as DNA, the CDR3 is TGCAGCGTTGCCCAGCTAGTGGGTGAAAAACTGTTTTTT.

With regard to this clone: Other nucleotide sequences from this sample produce the same CDR3. The V and J genes are TRBV7-3 and TRBJ1-1; no reliable D call. Germline V lookup: CDR1 SGHTA, CDR2 FQGTGA. CDR3 length: 13 residues. The V and J ends lost 4 bases and 2 bases respectively, with 8 bases between them. The CDR3 DNA sequence: TGTGCCAGCAGCTCCCAAGGAAACACTGAAGCTTTCTTT. The encoded protein is CASSSQGNTEAFF.

The rearrangement joins TRBV5-1 to TRBJ1-1; D might be TRBD1 (5 bases). The V end was cut by 0 bases, the J end by 3 bases, with 12 bases between. The CDR3 covers 15 residues. Germline CDR1 SGHRS, CDR2 YFSETQ. Here the CDR3 reads CASSLGGGAHTEAFF. CDR3 DNA sequence: TGCGCCAGCAGCTTGGGTGGGGGTGCGCACACTGAAGCTTTCTTT.

The chain recombines TRBV2 with TRBJ1-1; D is unresolved. The CDR3 loop spans 13 amino acids. The V gene lost 6 bases and the J gene lost 1 base, with 9 bases spanning the gap. The germline CDR1 and CDR2 sequences are SNHLY and FYNNEI. The CDR3 nucleotides read TGTGCCAGCAGCACCCAAGGGAACACTGAAGCTTTCTTT. Residues: CASSTQGNTEAFF.

This clone was counted between two and nine times. V and J are TRBV4-2 and TRBJ1-5; D ambiguous. CDR1 and CDR2 from the germline V gene are LGHNA and YNFKEQ. The CDR3 is 15 residues long. The ends were cut back, 0 bases at V and 6 bases at J, with 12 bases in the middle. The CDR3 is CASSQDLRGGQPQHF. In nucleotides, the CDR3 is TGTGCCAGCAGCCAAGATCTACGGGGTGGTCAGCCCCAGCATTTT.

The J gene is TRBJ2-7, the V gene TRBV19, with D possibly being TRBD1 or TRBD2 (6 bases each). Trimming left V 1 base short and J 4 bases short, with 20 bases between. Germline assignment: CDR1 LNHDA and CDR2 SQIVND (reference sequence). This CDR3 has 17 amino acids. This chain's CDR3 is CASSIGALARGTYEQYF. CDR3 coding DNA: TGTGCCAGTAGTATAGGGGCCCTAGCGAGGGGGACTTACGAGCAGTACTTC.

The genes are TRBV5-5 and TRBJ1-1; D is unresolved. The germline V and J ends were trimmed by 4 bases and 5 bases, with 15 bases remaining between them. The CDR3 is 14 residues long. Germline loops: CDR1 SGHKS, CDR2 YYEKEE (reference sequence). CDR3 in DNA: TGTGCCAGCAGCCCAAACCGCCCGGCGACTGAAGCTTTCTTT. Translated, it gives CASSPNRPATEAFF.

The rearrangement joins TRBV11-2 to TRBJ1-1; 9 bases agree with TRBD1. Trimming at V came to 4 bases and at J to 6 bases, leaving 9 bases not matched to a gene. The CDR3 is 15 residues long. CDR1 is SGHAT and CDR2 is FQNNGV in the germline V gene. DNA for the CDR3: TGTGCCAGCAGCTCTTTGACAGGGGGGTTCGCTGAAGCTTTCTTT. It translates to CASSSLTGGFAEAFF.

The V gene is TRBV4-1, the J gene TRBJ2-1; no definite D call. This CDR3 has 16 amino acids. The V and J ends lost 1 base and 0 bases respectively, with 10 bases between them. The germline CDR1 and CDR2 sequences are MGHRA and YSYEKL. CDR3 sequence: CASSQVFASSYNEQFF. The CDR3 nucleotides are TGCGCCAGCAGCCAAGTCTTCGCGAGCTCCTACAATGAGCAGTTCTTC.

The chain uses TRBV5-4 and TRBJ2-3, with 14 bases aligning to TRBD2. Germline V gene sequence: CDR1 SGHNT, CDR2 YYREEE (reference sequence). The CDR3 loop spans 16 amino acids. V trimming: 5 bases; J trimming: 5 bases; junction bases outside the gene matches: 7. CDR3 protein: CASRRGLAGGGDTQYF. Written as DNA, the CDR3 is TGTGCCAGCAGACGTGGACTAGCGGGAGGTGGAGATACGCAGTATTTT.